This T cell receptor (beta chain) is drawn from a study of identifying expanded T cells in peripheral blood. Between the trimmed V and J ends, which lost 0 bases and 10 bases, there was a span of 21 bases. CDR1 and CDR2 from the germline V gene are SGHDN and FVKESK. CDR3 length: 16 residues. Sequenced by immunoSEQ multiplex PCR; TCRdb stores in-frame clones only, minus some. The table shows around 85,000 clones, with approximately 90% occurring only once. A remark on this clone: Its cognate antigen is unknown.

General study results and limits: Across healthy donors, higher total template counts meant significantly greater two-week count variance.

The sample comprised blood. This clonotype was obtained from a person between 18 and 75 years old in good health. The V call is TRBV14, the J call TRBJ1-1, with a possible D match to TRBD1 (5 bases). The chain's CDR3 is CASSQETREMGPRAFF. The CDR3 nucleotides are TGTGCCAGCAGCCAAGAAACCAGGGAAATGGGGCCTAGAGCTTTCTTT.